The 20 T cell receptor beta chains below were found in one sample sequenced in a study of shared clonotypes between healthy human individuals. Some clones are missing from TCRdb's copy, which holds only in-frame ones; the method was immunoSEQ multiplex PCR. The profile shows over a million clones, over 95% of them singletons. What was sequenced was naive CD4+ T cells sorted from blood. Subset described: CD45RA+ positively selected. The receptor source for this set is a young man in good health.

The CDR3 nucleotides read TGTGCCAGCTCACCGGACGGCGGGATGACCAAAAACATTCAGTACTTC. This sequence encodes CASSPDGGMTKNIQYF. V is TRBV18 and J is TRBJ2-4; weak D call: TRBD2 (6 bases). The CDR3 consists of 16 residues. CDR1 KGHSH and CDR2 LQKENI come from the germline V gene. V lost 3 bases and J lost 2, with 14 bases in between.

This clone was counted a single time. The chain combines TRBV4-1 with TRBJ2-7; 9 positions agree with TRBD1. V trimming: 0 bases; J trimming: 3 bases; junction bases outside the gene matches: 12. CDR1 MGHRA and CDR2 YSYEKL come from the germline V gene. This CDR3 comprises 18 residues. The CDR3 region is CASSQDPGQGVANYEQYF. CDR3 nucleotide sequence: TGCGCCAGCAGCCAAGATCCGGGACAGGGTGTCGCGAACTACGAGCAGTACTTC.

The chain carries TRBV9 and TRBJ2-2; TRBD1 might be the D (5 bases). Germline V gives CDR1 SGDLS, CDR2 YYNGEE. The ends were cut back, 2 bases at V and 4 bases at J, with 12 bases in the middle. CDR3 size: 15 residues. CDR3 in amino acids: CASSVVGLTTGELFF. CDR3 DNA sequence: TGTGCCAGCAGCGTGGTGGGGCTGACCACCGGGGAGCTGTTTTTT.

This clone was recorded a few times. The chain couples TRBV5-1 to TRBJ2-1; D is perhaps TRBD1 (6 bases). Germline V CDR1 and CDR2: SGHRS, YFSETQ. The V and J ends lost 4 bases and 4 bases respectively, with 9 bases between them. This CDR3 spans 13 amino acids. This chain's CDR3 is CASSVGQYNEQFF. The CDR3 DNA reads TGCGCCAGCAGCGTAGGACAGTACAATGAGCAGTTCTTC.

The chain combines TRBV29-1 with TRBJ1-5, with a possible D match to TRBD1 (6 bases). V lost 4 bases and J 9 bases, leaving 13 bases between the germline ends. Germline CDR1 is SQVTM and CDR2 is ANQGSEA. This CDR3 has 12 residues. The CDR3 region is CSVGQTGWPQHF. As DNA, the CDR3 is TGCAGCGTTGGACAAACAGGGTGGCCCCAGCATTTT.

CDR3 in DNA: TGTGCCAGCAGTGGGCACAAACCGGGACAGGGGGGAAAAAACTACGAGCAGTACTTC. Translation: CASSGHKPGQGGKNYEQYF. V gene TRBV28 combines with J gene TRBJ2-7; 11 nucleotides align to TRBD1. V was clipped by 5 bases and J by 3 bases; unmatched bases: 18. Germline assignment: CDR1 MDHEN and CDR2 SYDVKM. The CDR3 loop spans 19 amino acids. Drawing the rest from reference TRBV28 and TRBJ2-7, the complete variable domain is DVKVTQSSRYLVKRTGEKVFLECVQDMDHENMFWYRQDPGLGLRLIYFSYDVKMKEKGDIPEGYSVSREKKERFSLILESASTNQTSMYLCASSGHKPGQGGKNYEQYFGPGTRLTVT.

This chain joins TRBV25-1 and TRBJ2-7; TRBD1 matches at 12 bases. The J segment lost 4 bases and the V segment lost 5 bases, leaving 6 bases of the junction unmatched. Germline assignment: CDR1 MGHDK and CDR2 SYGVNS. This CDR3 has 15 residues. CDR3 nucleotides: TGTGCCAGCAGTCGAAGGGGACAGGGGGCTTACGAGCAGTACTTC. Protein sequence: CASSRRGQGAYEQYF.

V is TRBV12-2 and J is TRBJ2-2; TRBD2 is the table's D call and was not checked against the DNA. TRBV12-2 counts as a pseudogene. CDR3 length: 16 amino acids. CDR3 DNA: TGTGCAAGTCGCTTATTCAGGAGGTGGGACACCGGGGAGCTGTTTTTT. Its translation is CASRLFRRWDTGELFF.

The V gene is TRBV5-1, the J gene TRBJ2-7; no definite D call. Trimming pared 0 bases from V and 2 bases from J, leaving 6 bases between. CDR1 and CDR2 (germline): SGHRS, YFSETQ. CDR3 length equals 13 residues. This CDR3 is CASSLGITYEQYF. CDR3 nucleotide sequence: TGCGCCAGCAGCTTGGGGATAACCTACGAGCAGTACTTC. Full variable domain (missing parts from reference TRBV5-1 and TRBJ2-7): KAGVTQTPRYLIKTRGQQVTLSCSPISGHRSVSWYQQTPGQGLQFLFEYFSETQRNKGNFPGRFSGRQFSNSRSEMNVSTLELGDSALYLCASSLGITYEQYFGPGTRLTVT.

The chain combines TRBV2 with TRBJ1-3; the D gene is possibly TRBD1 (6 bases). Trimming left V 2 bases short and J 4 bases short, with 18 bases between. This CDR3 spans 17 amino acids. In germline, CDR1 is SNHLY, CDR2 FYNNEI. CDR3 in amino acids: CASSESGRGVGGNTIYF. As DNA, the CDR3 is TGTGCCAGCAGTGAAAGTGGCAGGGGAGTAGGAGGAAACACCATATATTTT.

CDR3 sequence (DNA): TGTGCCAGCAGCTTACACTCGGCCTACGAGCAGTACTTC. Protein product: CASSLHSAYEQYF. The chain joins TRBV7-9 to TRBJ2-7; no definite D call. Trimming removed 2 bases at V and 2 bases at J, with 7 bases between. From germline, CDR1 is SEHNR and CDR2 FQNEAQ (reference sequence). The CDR3 extends over 13 amino acids.

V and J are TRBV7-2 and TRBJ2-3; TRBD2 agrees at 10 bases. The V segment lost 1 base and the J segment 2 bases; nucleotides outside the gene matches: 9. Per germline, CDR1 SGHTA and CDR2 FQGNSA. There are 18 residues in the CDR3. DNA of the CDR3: TGTGCCAGCAGCTTAGTAGCCTCACTAGCGGGAAACACAGATACGCAGTATTTT. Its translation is CASSLVASLAGNTDTQYF. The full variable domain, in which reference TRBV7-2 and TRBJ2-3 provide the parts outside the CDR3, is GAGVSQSPSNKVTEKGKDVELRCDPISGHTALYWYRQSLGQGLEFLIYFQGNSAPDKSGLPSDRFSAERTGGSVSTLTIQRTQQEDSAVYLCASSLVASLAGNTDTQYFGPGTRLTVL.

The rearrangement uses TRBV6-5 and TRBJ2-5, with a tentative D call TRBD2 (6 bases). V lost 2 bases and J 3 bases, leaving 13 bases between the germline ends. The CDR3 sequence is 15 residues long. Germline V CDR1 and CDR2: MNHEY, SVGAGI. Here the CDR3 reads CASSYGQRREETQYF. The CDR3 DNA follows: TGTGCCAGCAGTTACGGGCAGCGGAGGGAAGAGACCCAGTACTTC.

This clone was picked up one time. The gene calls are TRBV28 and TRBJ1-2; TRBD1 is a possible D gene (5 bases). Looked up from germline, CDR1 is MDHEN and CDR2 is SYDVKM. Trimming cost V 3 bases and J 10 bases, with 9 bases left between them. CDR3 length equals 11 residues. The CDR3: CASSFQGVYTF. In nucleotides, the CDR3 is TGTGCCAGCAGTTTCCAGGGCGTCTACACCTTC.

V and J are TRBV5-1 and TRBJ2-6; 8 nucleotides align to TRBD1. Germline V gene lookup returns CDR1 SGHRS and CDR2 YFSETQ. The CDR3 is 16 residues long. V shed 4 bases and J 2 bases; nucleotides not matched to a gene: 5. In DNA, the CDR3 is TGCGCCAGCAGCCTCCAGACAGGGGCTGGGGCCAACGTCCTGACTTTC. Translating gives CASSLQTGAGANVLTF.

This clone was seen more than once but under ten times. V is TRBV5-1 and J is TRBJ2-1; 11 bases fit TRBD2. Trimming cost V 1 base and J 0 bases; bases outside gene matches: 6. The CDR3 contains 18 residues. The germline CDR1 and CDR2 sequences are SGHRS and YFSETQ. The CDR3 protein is CASSLSLAGAGSYNEQFF. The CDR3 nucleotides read TGCGCCAGCAGCTTGTCACTAGCGGGAGCTGGCTCCTACAATGAGCAGTTCTTC.

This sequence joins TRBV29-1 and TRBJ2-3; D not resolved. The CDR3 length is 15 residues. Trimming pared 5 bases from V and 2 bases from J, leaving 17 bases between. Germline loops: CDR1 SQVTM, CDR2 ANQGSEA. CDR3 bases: TGCAGCGTTTTACCGACATCTGGGAACACAGATACGCAGTATTTT. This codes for CSVLPTSGNTDTQYF.

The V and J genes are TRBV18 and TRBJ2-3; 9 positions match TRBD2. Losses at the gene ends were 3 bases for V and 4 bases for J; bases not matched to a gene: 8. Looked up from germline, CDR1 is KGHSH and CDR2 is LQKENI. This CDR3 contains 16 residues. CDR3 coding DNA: TGTGCCAGCTCACCGGTTAGCGGGAGTATTCCAGATACGCAGTATTTT. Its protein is CASSPVSGSIPDTQYF.

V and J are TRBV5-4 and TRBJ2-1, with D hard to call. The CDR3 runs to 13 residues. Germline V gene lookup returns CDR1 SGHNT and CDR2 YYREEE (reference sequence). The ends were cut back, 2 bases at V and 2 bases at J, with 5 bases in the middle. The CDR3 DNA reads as TGTGCCAGCAGCTTTACAGCCTACAATGAGCAGTTCTTC. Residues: CASSFTAYNEQFF.

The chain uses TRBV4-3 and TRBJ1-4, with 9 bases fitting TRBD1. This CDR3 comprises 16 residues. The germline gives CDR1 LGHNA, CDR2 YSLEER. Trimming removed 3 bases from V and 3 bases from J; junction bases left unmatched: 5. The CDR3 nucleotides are TGCGCCAGCAGCCAGGGACAGGGAGGCGCTAATGAAAAACTGTTTTTT. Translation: CASSQGQGGANEKLFF.